The clone carrying this TCR beta chain was seen a handful of times. Antigen: not known. TCRdb processed the 5' RACE reads anew with MiXCR; each CDR3 protein has one entry. The sample consists of under 700,000 distinct CDR3 sequences, 17% of them appearing once. Germline V lookup: CDR1 KGHSH, CDR2 LQKENI. The CDR3 is 11 residues long. The germline V and J ends were trimmed by 5 bases and 7 bases, with 9 bases remaining between them. These data come from a study of T cells after yellow fever vaccination. Study-level results: Once the booster was given, most primary-vaccination clones reappeared, at 95% to 98% for CD4 and approximately 88% for CD8. Relatively few clonotypes were ones that appeared in both CD4 and CD8 compartments.

Source: PBMCs, taken more than 4 days after the first yellow fever vaccination. The sequence came from a man aged 18-30 years who received the YFV17D yellow fever vaccine. The rearrangement links TRBV18 to TRBJ2-7; tentatively, D is TRBD1 (6 bases). CDR3 DNA sequence: TGTGCCAGCTCAGGGGGCCGGGAGCAGTACTTC. This sequence encodes CASSGGREQYF.